This T cell receptor (beta chain) was documented in a study of blood T cell repertoires in COVID-19. Whole-study context: COVID-19 samples from acute and convalescent phases originated in the United States, Italy and Spain. From T cells, B-cell-depleted T cells, or PBMCs came the material, which was cDNA or gDNA.

Authors' processing steps: Using reference gene primer amplification, nucleated cell counts were estimated. This table comes from immunoSEQ multiplex PCR, and its TCRdb copy is limited to in-frame clones, with some not included. V, J and clone size derive from that table, while D and trimming were established from the DNA sequence. The data show around 93,000 clones, approximately 81% seen once. The CDR3 is 17 amino acids. Germline values: CDR1 KGHSH, CDR2 LQKENI. V lost 0 bases to trimming and J lost 0 bases, with 11 bases between them. This sequence originates from a man in his fifties or sixties with acute or convalescent COVID-19. Sequencing used peripheral blood. This chain uses TRBV18 with TRBJ2-2, with a weak D call TRBD1 (5 bases). CDR3 protein: CASSPPGRGSNTGELFF. CDR3 nucleotides: TGTGCCAGCTCACCACCGGGTAGGGGATCGAACACCGGGGAGCTGTTTTTT.